This T cell receptor (beta chain) was identified in a study of T-cell memory formation after mild COVID-19. The CDR3 is made up of 14 amino acids. CDR1 is SGHRS and CDR2 is YFSETQ in the germline V gene. Deletions cut 0 bases from V and 8 bases from J, with 12 bases between. General study findings and limits: Clones from the second wave (peaking day 37) had unconfirmed SARS-CoV-2 specificity. Among contracting clones, CD4+ were mainly CM/EM and CD8+ enriched in EMRA.

TCRdb processed the 5' RACE reads anew with MiXCR; each CDR3 protein has one entry. The sample holds 190,000 or so distinct CDR3 sequences, about a fifth seen once. This clonotype was observed a few times. Its antigen remains unknown. The TCR comes from an adult woman who had mild COVID-19 (a few samples of this study predate the infection). Cell type and time point are not known. This sequence joins TRBV5-1 and TRBJ2-1; D tentatively reads TRBD1 or TRBD2 (7 bases each). The sample taken for sequencing was PBMCs or a T cell subset sorted from them (not recorded which). CDR3 in DNA: TGCGCCAGCAGCTTGGCAGGGGGGGTCGATGAGCAGTTCTTC. Translated, it gives CASSLAGGVDEQFF.